This TCR beta chain was identified in a study of cytomegalovirus exposure and HLA in healthy donors. Study conclusions and caveats: About 87% or about 30% of the time was how often most TCR beta V segments were productive, according to an earlier analysis. Highly shared variants forming one cluster were likely a sequencing artifact. A classifier reportedly called cytomegalovirus status with high sensitivity and specificity.

Trimming cost V 1 base and J 4 bases, with 10 bases left between them. There are 13 residues in the CDR3. The germline V gene has CDR1 GTSNPN and CDR2 SVGIG (reference sequence). PCR used 60 Vbeta primers and 13 Jbeta primers. Profiling relied on immunoSEQ multiplex PCR, and the TCRdb table lists in-frame clones only, not all of them. This table holds 82,000 or so clones, 74% found once. Details on this clone: What it binds is not known.

This chain uses TRBV30 with TRBJ1-2; D perhaps matches TRBD1 (6 bases). This receptor was obtained from a woman aged 45-60 years in good health and CMV-seropositive. Sequenced input: PBMCs. CDR3 DNA: TGTGCCTGGAGTGATGGACAGATCTATGGCTACACCTTC. Residues: CAWSDGQIYGYTF.